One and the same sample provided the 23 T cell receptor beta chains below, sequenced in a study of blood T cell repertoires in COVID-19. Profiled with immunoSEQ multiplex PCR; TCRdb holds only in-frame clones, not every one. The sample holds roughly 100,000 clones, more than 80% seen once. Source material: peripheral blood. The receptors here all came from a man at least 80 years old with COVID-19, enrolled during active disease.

CDR3 sequence: CASSREGPQVYEQYF. The CDR3 region has the DNA TGTGCCAGCAGTCGAGAGGGTCCCCAAGTCTACGAGCAGTACTTC. V and J are TRBV27 and TRBJ2-7, with a possible D match to TRBD2 (5 bases). The CDR3 is 15 amino acids. V dropped 5 bases and J dropped 3 bases, with 17 bases sitting between them. Germline CDR1 reads MNHEY; CDR2 reads SMNVEV (reference sequence).

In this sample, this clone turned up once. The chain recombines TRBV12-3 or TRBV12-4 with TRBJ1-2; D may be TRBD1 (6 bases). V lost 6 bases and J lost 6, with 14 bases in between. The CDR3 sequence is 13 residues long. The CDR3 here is CASREQGLDGYTF. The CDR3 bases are TGTGCCAGCAGGGAACAGGGTCTCGATGGCTACACCTTC.

This CDR3 is CASSFWNTEAFF. The CDR3 DNA reads as TGTGCCAGTAGTTTCTGGAACACTGAAGCTTTCTTT. The V and J genes are TRBV19 and TRBJ1-1; D not certain. The V end lost 5 bases, the J end lost 1 base, and 5 bases lay between the germline ends. Germline V gives CDR1 LNHDA, CDR2 SQIVND (reference sequence). The CDR3 loop spans 12 amino acids.

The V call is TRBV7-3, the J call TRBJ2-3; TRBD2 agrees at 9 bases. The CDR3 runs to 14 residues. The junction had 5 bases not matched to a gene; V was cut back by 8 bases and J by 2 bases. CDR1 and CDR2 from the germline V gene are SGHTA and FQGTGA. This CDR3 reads CASGASGDTDTQYF. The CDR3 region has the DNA TGTGCCAGCGGGGCTAGCGGGGACACAGATACGCAGTATTTT.

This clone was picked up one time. CDR3 region: CASSRRRQGFNEQFF. The CDR3 DNA reads TGTGCCAGCAGCCGTAGAAGACAGGGGTTCAATGAGCAGTTCTTC. V is TRBV7-9 and J is TRBJ2-1, with 8 bases lining up with TRBD1. With V trimmed by 5 bases and J by 6 bases, 9 bases remained unmatched. The length of the CDR3 is 15 residues. CDR1 is SEHNR and CDR2 is FQNEAQ in the germline V gene (reference sequence). Looking up the rest from reference TRBV7-9 and TRBJ2-1 gives the full variable domain: DTGVSQNPRHKITKRGQNVTFRCDPISEHNRLYWYRQTLGQGPEFLTYFQNEAQLEKSRLLSDRFSAERPKGSFSTLEIQRTEQGDSAMYLCASSRRRQGFNEQFFGPGTRLTVL.

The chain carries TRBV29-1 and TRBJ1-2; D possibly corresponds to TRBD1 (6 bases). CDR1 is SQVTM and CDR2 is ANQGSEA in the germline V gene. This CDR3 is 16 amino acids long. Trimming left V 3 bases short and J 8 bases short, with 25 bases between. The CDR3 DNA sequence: TGCAGCGTTGATCCAGTAGGGCAGGGGAGGGTTAGGGGCTACACCTTC. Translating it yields CSVDPVGQGRVRGYTF.

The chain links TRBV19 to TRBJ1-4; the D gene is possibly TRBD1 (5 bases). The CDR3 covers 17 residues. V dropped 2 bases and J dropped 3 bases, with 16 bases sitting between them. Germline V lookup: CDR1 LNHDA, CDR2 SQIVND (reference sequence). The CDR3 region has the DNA TGTGCCAGTAGTATAACGACCGGGGGGAAGGCTAATGAAAAACTGTTTTTT. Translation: CASSITTGGKANEKLFF.

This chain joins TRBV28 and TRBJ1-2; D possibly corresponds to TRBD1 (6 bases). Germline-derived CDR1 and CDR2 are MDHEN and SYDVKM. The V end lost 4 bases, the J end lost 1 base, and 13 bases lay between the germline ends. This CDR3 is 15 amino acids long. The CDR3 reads CASSSSGDINYGYTF. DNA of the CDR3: TGTGCCAGCAGTTCATCAGGGGACATTAACTATGGCTACACCTTC.

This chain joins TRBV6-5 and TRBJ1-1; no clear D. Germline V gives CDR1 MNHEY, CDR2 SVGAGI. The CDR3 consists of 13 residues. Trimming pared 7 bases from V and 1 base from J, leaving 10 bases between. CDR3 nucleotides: TGTGCCAGCAAGAAGATAGAGAACACTGAAGCTTTCTTT. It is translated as CASKKIENTEAFF.

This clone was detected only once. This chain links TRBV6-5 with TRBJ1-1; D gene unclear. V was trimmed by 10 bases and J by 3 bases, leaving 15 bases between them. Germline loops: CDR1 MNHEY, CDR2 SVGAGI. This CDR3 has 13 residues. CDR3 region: CATNLNADTEAFF. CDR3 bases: TGTGCCACGAACCTCAACGCAGACACTGAAGCTTTCTTT.

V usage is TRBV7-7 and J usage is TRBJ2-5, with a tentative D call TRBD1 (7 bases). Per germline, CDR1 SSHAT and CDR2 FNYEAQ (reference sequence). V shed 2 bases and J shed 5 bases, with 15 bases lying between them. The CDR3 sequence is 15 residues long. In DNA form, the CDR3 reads TGTGCCAGCAGCTTAAATCAAGCAGGGGGGGAGACCCAGTACTTC. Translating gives CASSLNQAGGETQYF.

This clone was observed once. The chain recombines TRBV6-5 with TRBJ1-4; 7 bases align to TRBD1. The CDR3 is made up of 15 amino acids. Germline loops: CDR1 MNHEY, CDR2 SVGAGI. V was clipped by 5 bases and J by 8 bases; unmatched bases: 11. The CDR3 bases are TGTGCCAGCAGTACTATACAGGGGTGGGAAGAAAAACTGTTTTTT. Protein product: CASSTIQGWEEKLFF.

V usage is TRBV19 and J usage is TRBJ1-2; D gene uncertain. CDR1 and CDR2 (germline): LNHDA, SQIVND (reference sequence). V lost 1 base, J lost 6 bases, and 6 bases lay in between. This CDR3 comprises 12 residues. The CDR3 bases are TGTGCCAGTAGTATAGGGCAGAATGGCTACACCTTC. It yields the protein CASSIGQNGYTF.

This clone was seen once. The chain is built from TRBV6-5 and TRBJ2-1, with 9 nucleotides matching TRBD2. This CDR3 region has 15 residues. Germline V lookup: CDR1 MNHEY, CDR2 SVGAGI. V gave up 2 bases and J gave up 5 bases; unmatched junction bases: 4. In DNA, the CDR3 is TGTGCCAGCAGTTACGAGGGACTAGCAGACAATGAGCAGTTCTTC. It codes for CASSYEGLADNEQFF.

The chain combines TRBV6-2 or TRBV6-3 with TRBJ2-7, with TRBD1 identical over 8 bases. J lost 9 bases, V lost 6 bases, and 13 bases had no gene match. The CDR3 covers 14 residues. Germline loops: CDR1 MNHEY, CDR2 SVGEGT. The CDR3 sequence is CASSDGTGTTWQYF. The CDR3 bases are TGTGCCAGCAGCGACGGGACAGGTACTACGTGGCAGTACTTC.

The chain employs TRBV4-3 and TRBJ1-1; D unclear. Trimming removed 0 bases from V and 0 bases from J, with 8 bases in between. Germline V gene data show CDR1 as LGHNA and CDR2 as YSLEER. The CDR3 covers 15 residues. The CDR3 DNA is TGCGCCAGCAGCCAAGATCTCGGTTTGAACACTGAAGCTTTCTTT. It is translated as CASSQDLGLNTEAFF.

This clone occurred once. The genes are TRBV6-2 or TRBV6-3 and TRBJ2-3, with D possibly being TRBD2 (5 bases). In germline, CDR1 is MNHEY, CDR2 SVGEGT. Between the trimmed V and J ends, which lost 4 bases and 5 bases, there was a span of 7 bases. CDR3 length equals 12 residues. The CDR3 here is CASSFRGDTQYF. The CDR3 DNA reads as TGTGCCAGCAGTTTCCGGGGAGATACGCAGTATTTT.

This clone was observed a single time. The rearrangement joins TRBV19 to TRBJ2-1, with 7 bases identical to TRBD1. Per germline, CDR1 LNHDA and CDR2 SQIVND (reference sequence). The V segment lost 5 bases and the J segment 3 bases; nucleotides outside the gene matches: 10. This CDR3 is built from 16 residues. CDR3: CASSPSSGTDYNEQFF. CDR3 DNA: TGTGCCAGTAGTCCATCCTCCGGGACAGACTACAATGAGCAGTTCTTC. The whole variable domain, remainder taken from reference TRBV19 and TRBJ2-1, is DGGITQSPKYLFRKEGQNVTLSCEQNLNHDAMYWYRQDPGQGLRLIYYSQIVNDFQKGDIAEGYSVSREKKESFPLTVTSAQKNPTAFYLCASSPSSGTDYNEQFFGPGTRLTVL.

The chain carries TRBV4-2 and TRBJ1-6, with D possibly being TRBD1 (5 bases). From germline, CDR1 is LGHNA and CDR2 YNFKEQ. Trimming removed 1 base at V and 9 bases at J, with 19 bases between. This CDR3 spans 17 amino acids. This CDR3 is CASSQVRGGEGSSPLHF. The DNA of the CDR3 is TGTGCCAGCAGCCAAGTCCGCGGGGGGGAGGGGAGTTCACCCCTCCACTTT.

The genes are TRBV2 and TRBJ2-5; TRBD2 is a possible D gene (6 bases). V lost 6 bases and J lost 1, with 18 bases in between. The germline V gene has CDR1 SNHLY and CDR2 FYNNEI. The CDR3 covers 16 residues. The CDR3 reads CASSGDLARPQETQYF. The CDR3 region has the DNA TGTGCCAGCAGCGGGGACTTAGCCCGCCCCCAAGAGACCCAGTACTTC.

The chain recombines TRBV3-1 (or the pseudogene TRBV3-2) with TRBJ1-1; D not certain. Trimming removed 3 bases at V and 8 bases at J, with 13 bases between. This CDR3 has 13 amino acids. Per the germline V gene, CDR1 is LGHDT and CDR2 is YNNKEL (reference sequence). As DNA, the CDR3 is TGTGCCAGCAGCCAGGCGGGGTCGGAGGAAGCTTTCTTT. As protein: CASSQAGSEEAFF.

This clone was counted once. The CDR3 here is CASSPALAGAGDTQYF. The CDR3 nucleotides read TGTGCCAGCTCACCGGCACTAGCGGGAGCTGGAGATACGCAGTATTTT. This sequence joins TRBV18 and TRBJ2-3; 11 bases agree with TRBD2. Germline trimming cut 3 bases from V and 5 bases from J; bases unmatched to any gene: 7. Looked up from germline, CDR1 is KGHSH and CDR2 is LQKENI. This CDR3 spans 16 amino acids.

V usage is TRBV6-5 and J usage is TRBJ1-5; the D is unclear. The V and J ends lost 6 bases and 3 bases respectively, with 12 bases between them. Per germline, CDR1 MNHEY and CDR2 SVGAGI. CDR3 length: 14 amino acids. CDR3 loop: CASSPGQVNQPQHF. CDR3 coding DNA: TGTGCCAGCAGCCCCGGCCAGGTCAATCAGCCCCAGCATTTT.